A single sample gave rise to the 26 T cell receptor beta chains below, sequenced in a study of cytomegalovirus exposure and HLA in healthy donors. PCR was performed using 60 Vbeta and 13 Jbeta primers. Clones were sequenced by immunoSEQ multiplex PCR, and TCRdb holds only the in-frame ones, with some missing. The table has 99,000 or so clones, about four fifths seen once. The sample comprised PBMCs. The receptors were sampled from a male donor in good health and CMV-seropositive.

This clone was counted between two and nine times. V usage is TRBV6-5 and J usage is TRBJ1-2; 7 bases agree with TRBD1. The CDR3 has 15 residues. V lost 2 bases to trimming and J lost 5 bases; unmatched junction nucleotides: 8. CDR1 MNHEY and CDR2 SVGAGI come from the germline V gene. Here the CDR3 DNA reads TGTGCCAGCAGTTACCGGGCAGGGGGACTGTATGGCTACACCTTC. It specifies CASSYRAGGLYGYTF.

The rearrangement uses TRBV7-9 and TRBJ1-5; D is uncertain. Germline V gene lookup returns CDR1 SEHNR and CDR2 FQNEAQ (reference sequence). This CDR3 region has 15 residues. Trimming removed 1 base at V and 6 bases at J, with 13 bases between. CDR3 bases: TGTGCCAGCAGCTTAGAAGAGGGTGAGAGTCAGCCCCAGCATTTT. Translation gives CASSLEEGESQPQHF.

Only a few counts were recorded for this clone. This sequence joins TRBV29-1 and TRBJ2-7, with 9 bases aligning to TRBD1. The CDR3 is 13 amino acids. The germline CDR1 and CDR2 sequences are SQVTM and ANQGSEA. DNA for the CDR3: TGCAGTGGCGGGACAGGGTCCCTCTACGAGCAGTACTTC. It encodes CSGGTGSLYEQYF.

The chain couples TRBV7-9 to TRBJ2-7, with TRBD2 as a possible D gene (7 bases). Germline V lookup: CDR1 SEHNR, CDR2 FQNEAQ (reference sequence). CDR3 size: 15 residues. The germline V and J ends were trimmed by 8 bases and 1 base, with 18 bases remaining between them. The CDR3: CASEGTGGSSYEQYF. CDR3 bases: TGTGCCAGCGAGGGTACGGGGGGCTCTTCCTACGAGCAGTACTTC.

The chain links TRBV19 to TRBJ2-2, with TRBD2 matching 8 bases. The CDR3 has 14 amino acids. Germline CDR1 reads LNHDA; CDR2 reads SQIVND (reference sequence). The ends lost 5 bases at V and 7 bases at J; junction bases unmatched: 6. The CDR3 nucleotides are TGTGCCAGTAGTTTACGGGGGGGGTTCGGGGAGCTGTTTTTT. Amino acids: CASSLRGGFGELFF.

The rearrangement joins TRBV29-1 to TRBJ1-2; 7 bases fit TRBD1. Germline V gives CDR1 SQVTM, CDR2 ANQGSEA. Trimming took 7 bases from V and 2 from J; bases not matched to a gene: 10. The CDR3 loop spans 14 amino acids. DNA of the CDR3: TGCAGCGCCCCCACAGGGGTTCTGAACTATGGCTACACCTTC. Translated, it gives CSAPTGVLNYGYTF.

CDR3 coding DNA: TGTGCCAGCGTATACAGGGTAGTGGAGACCCAGTACTTC. Encoded protein: CASVYRVVETQYF. The chain couples TRBV6-1 to TRBJ2-5; D perhaps matches TRBD1 (6 bases). The germline V and J ends were trimmed by 8 bases and 5 bases, with 15 bases remaining between them. The CDR3 spans 13 residues. The germline CDR1 and CDR2 sequences are MNHNS and SASEGT.

CDR3: CAWATTSGTQYF. The DNA for the CDR3 is TGTGCCTGGGCAACGACTAGCGGGACCCAGTACTTC. The J gene is TRBJ2-5, the V gene TRBV30; 9 nucleotides agree with TRBD2. CDR3 length: 12 amino acids. Losses at the gene ends were 5 bases for V and 7 bases for J; bases not matched to a gene: 5. The germline gives CDR1 GTSNPN, CDR2 SVGIG (reference sequence).

The V call is TRBV6-5, the J call TRBJ1-2; D might be TRBD1 (6 bases). The CDR3 has 14 amino acids. With 2 bases removed from V and 3 bases from J, the gap between germline ends came to 10 bases. CDR1 is MNHEY and CDR2 is SVGAGI in the germline V gene. This chain's CDR3 is CASSYGAGDYGYTF. The CDR3 DNA reads as TGTGCCAGCAGTTACGGGGCAGGGGACTATGGCTACACCTTC.

As for this clone: In this CDR3 the conserved last residue, phenylalanine or tryptophan, is missing, so a read error is likely. No DNA is shown, since the ends of the CDR3 on it are uncertain; the CDR3 is the one TCRdb lists. V and J are TRBV10-1 and TRBJ1-2; the table assigns TRBD1, which was not confirmed against the DNA. Including both end residues, the CDR3 is 13 amino acids long. The germline CDR1 and CDR2 sequences are WNHNN and SYGVQD (reference sequence). The CDR3 here is CASSDISVDRLRG.

The CDR3 DNA reads TGTGCCAGCAGCCCCGTGCAGTCGAACACCGGGGAGCTGTTTTTT. Encoded protein: CASSPVQSNTGELFF. The rearrangement links TRBV7-9 to TRBJ2-2, with D unresolved. V was clipped by 5 bases and J by 0 bases, with 10 bases between them. Germline V gene sequence: CDR1 SEHNR, CDR2 FQNEAQ (reference sequence). The CDR3 sequence is 15 residues long. The whole variable domain, remainder taken from reference TRBV7-9 and TRBJ2-2, is DTGVSQNPRHKITKRGQNVTFRCDPISEHNRLYWYRQTLGQGPEFLTYFQNEAQLEKSRLLSDRFSAERPKGSFSTLEIQRTEQGDSAMYLCASSPVQSNTGELFFGEGSRLTVL.

V gene TRBV6-5 combines with J gene TRBJ1-5, with D tentatively TRBD1 (5 bases). The CDR3 runs 14 residues. Germline CDR1 reads MNHEY; CDR2 reads SVGAGI. V lost 2 bases and J 7 bases, leaving 12 bases between the germline ends. The CDR3 sequence: CASSYGGVSQPQHF. Here the CDR3 DNA reads TGTGCCAGCAGTTACGGGGGGGTGAGCCAGCCCCAGCATTTT.

The chain joins TRBV2 to TRBJ1-2; D is ambiguous. This CDR3 is 12 amino acids long. V dropped 4 bases and J dropped 7 bases, with 10 bases sitting between them. Germline CDR1 is SNHLY and CDR2 is FYNNEI. The CDR3 nucleotides are TGTGCCAGCAGTGGGCAGGCCCCTGGCTACACCTTC. It codes for CASSGQAPGYTF.

The rearrangement uses TRBV9 and TRBJ2-1; D is uncertain. Trimming shortened V by 0 bases and J by 6 bases, and 4 bases separated the two germline ends. The CDR3 has 12 amino acids. Germline V lookup: CDR1 SGDLS, CDR2 YYNGEE. The CDR3 is CASSVALNEQFF. CDR3 nucleotide sequence: TGTGCCAGCAGCGTAGCCCTCAATGAGCAGTTCTTC.

The chain is built from TRBV30 and TRBJ2-5; D perhaps matches TRBD2 (6 bases). V lost 0 bases and J 5 bases, leaving 19 bases between the germline ends. Germline loops: CDR1 GTSNPN, CDR2 SVGIG (reference sequence). The CDR3 covers 16 residues. This chain's CDR3 is CAWSVGGKGWGETQYF. The CDR3, as DNA: TGTGCCTGGAGTGTTGGAGGGAAAGGGTGGGGGGAGACCCAGTACTTC.

This clone appeared a single time. The rearrangement uses TRBV19 and TRBJ2-2; 10 positions match TRBD1. Germline trimming cut 3 bases from V and 3 bases from J; bases unmatched to any gene: 1. CDR1 and CDR2 from the germline V gene are LNHDA and SQIVND (reference sequence). This CDR3 comprises 15 residues. The CDR3 spells CASSIGTGDTGELFF. CDR3 DNA sequence: TGTGCCAGTAGTATCGGGACAGGGGACACCGGGGAGCTGTTTTTT.

The chain uses TRBV2 and TRBJ2-7, with TRBD1 identical over 7 bases. CDR1 is SNHLY and CDR2 is FYNNEI in the germline V gene. The CDR3 is made up of 13 amino acids. Germline trimming cut 6 bases from V and 3 bases from J; bases unmatched to any gene: 5. The CDR3 bases are TGTGCCAGCAGCGTGGGACAGAACTACGAGCAGTACTTC. Protein product: CASSVGQNYEQYF.

J is TRBJ2-7 and V is TRBV21-1; the table calls TRBD1, which could not be checked here. TRBV21-1 is classified as a pseudogene. This CDR3 has 16 amino acids. CDR3 amino acids: CASVTYTDRGRYEQYF. CDR3 in DNA: TGTGCCAGCGTTACTTATACGGACAGGGGTCGGTACGAGCAGTACTTC.

CDR3 bases: TGCAGCGTTGCAGAAACCGCGGCGGAGACCCAGTACTTC. Its translation is CSVAETAAETQYF. This sequence joins TRBV29-1 and TRBJ2-5; D gene uncertain. The CDR3 is 13 amino acids. V gave up 4 bases and J gave up 5 bases, with 14 bases separating them. The V gene's germline CDR1 is SQVTM and CDR2 ANQGSEA.

The chain couples TRBV5-4 to TRBJ2-3; the D is unclear. V lost 1 base to trimming and J lost 0 bases, with 15 bases between them. The CDR3 loop spans 17 amino acids. Germline assignment: CDR1 SGHNT and CDR2 YYREEE (reference sequence). CDR3 DNA sequence: TGTGCCAGCAGCTTGACGTTAGCCTCCTATAGCACAGATACGCAGTATTTT. It specifies CASSLTLASYSTDTQYF. Supplemented by reference TRBV5-4 and TRBJ2-3, the full variable domain reads ETGVTQSPTHLIKTRGQQVTLRCSSQSGHNTVSWYQQALGQGPQFIFQYYREEENGRGNFPPRFSGLQFPNYSSELNVNALELDDSALYLCASSLTLASYSTDTQYFGPGTRLTVL.

This clone has only a few counts. The chain is built from TRBV6-5 and TRBJ1-1, with D perhaps TRBD1 (5 bases). The CDR3 contains 14 residues. The V end lost 8 bases, the J end lost 2 bases, and 15 bases lay between the germline ends. Looked up from germline, CDR1 is MNHEY and CDR2 is SVGAGI. CDR3 residues: CASRAGLGNTEAFF. The CDR3 bases are TGTGCCAGCCGGGCGGGGCTGGGAAACACTGAAGCTTTCTTT.

This clone was seen only once. Distinct nucleotide sequences in the sample also encode this CDR3. The chain employs TRBV2 and TRBJ1-2; perhaps TRBD1 as D (5 bases). Trimming took off 8 bases at V and 4 bases at J, with 17 bases between the two ends. CDR3 length equals 14 residues. Germline V gene data show CDR1 as SNHLY and CDR2 as FYNNEI. CDR3: CASRPADRGYGYTF. The CDR3, as DNA: TGTGCCAGCCGCCCCGCCGACAGAGGCTATGGCTACACCTTC. Drawing the rest from reference TRBV2 and TRBJ1-2, the complete variable domain is EPEVTQTPSHQVTQMGQEVILRCVPISNHLYFYWYRQILGQKVEFLVSFYNNEISEKSEIFDDQFSVERPDGSNFTLKIRSTKLEDSAMYFCASRPADRGYGYTFGSGTRLTVV.

This clone has a single count. The chain is built from TRBV7-6 and TRBJ2-3; D possibly corresponds to TRBD2 (5 bases). Germline V lookup: CDR1 SGHVS, CDR2 FNYEAQ. V lost 0 bases to trimming and J lost 8 bases, with 9 bases between them. The CDR3 is made up of 13 amino acids. The CDR3 protein is CASSLADSGTQYF. The CDR3 DNA reads as TGTGCCAGCAGCTTAGCGGACTCGGGTACGCAGTATTTT.

A note on this clone: Other nucleotide sequences in the sample specify the same CDR3. This chain joins TRBV4-1 and TRBJ1-4; D is unresolved. The CDR3 is 14 residues long. V shed 7 bases and J shed 11 bases, with 20 bases lying between them. Looked up from germline, CDR1 is MGHRA and CDR2 is YSYEKL. DNA for the CDR3: TGCGCCAGCACCCTATTGACACTCCGGGGTAAACTGTTTTTT. Its translation is CASTLLTLRGKLFF.

This chain links TRBV19 with TRBJ2-3; D may be TRBD2 (5 bases). Trimming removed 8 bases at V and 1 base at J, with 10 bases between. The CDR3 has 13 amino acids. The germline gives CDR1 LNHDA, CDR2 SQIVND (reference sequence). CDR3 DNA sequence: TGTGCCAGTGGCGCGGGCCGCACAGATACGCAGTATTTT. Its translation: CASGAGRTDTQYF.

As concerns this clone: A junction boundary mismatches the germline segment, possibly from a read error. At the DNA level, this CDR3 is encoded by other sequences in the same sample as well. In nucleotides, the CDR3 is TGTGCCAGTACCCCCTCGTGGAGCTCCTATAATTCCCCCCTCCACTTT. Encoded protein: CASTPSWSSYNSPLHF. This chain joins TRBV19 and TRBJ1-6; D gene unclear. The CDR3 is 16 amino acids. The germline gives CDR1 LNHDA, CDR2 SQIVND (reference sequence). Full variable domain (outside the CDR3, taken from reference TRBV19 and TRBJ1-6): DGGITQSPKYLFRKEGQNVTLSCEQNLNHDAMYWYRQDPGQGLRLIYYSQIVNDFQKGDIAEGYSVSREKKESFPLTVTSAQKNPTAFYLCASTPSWSSYNSPLHFGNGTRLTVT.